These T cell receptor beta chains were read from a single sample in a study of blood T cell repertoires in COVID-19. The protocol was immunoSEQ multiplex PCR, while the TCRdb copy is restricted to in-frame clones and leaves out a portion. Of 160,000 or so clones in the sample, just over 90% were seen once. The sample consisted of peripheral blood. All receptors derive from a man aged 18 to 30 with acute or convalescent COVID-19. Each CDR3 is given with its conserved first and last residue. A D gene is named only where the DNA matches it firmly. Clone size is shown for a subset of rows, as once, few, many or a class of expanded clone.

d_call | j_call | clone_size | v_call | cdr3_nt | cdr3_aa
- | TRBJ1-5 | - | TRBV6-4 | TGTGCCAACTATAGCAATCAGCCCCAGCATTTT | CANYSNQPQHF
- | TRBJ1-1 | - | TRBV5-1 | TGCGCCAGCAGCTTGGGACAGCTAGGCGACACTGAAGCTTTCTTT | CASSLGQLGDTEAFF
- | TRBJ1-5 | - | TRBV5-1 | TGCGCCAGCAGCTTAACAGGGCCCAATCAGCCCCAGCATTTT | CASSLTGPNQPQHF
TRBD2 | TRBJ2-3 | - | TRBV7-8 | TGTGCCAGCAGCTTAGCGGGGGGGAGTCGCACAGATACGCAGTATTTT | CASSLAGGSRTDTQYF
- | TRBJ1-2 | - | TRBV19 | TGTGCCAGTAGTAATACAGGGACTACCATTGGCTACACCTTC | CASSNTGTTIGYTF
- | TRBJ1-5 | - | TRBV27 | TGTGCCAGCAGGAGGAGGGGTGGGCAGGGCCCCAACGGGAGCAATCAGCCCCAGCATTTT | CASRRRGGQGPNGSNQPQHF
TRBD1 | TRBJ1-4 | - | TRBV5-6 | TGTGCCAGCAGCCCCGGACAGGGCCCTAATGAAAAACTGTTTTTT | CASSPGQGPNEKLFF
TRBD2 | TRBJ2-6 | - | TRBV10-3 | TGTGCCATCAGCCATGGACTAGCGGGGGGGCCGGCATTGTCTGGGGCCAACGTCCTGACTTTC | CAISHGLAGGPALSGANVLTF
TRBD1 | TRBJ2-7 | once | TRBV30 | TGTGCCTGGAGTGGGGGGACAGGTACCTACGAGCAGTACTTC | CAWSGGTGTYEQYF
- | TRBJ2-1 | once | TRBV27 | TGTGCCAGCACCGTTGACCTTGGGGGGAATGAGCAGTTCTTC | CASTVDLGGNEQFF
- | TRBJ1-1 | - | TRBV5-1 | TGCGCCAGCAGCTTGGAAGCCAACACTGAAGCTTTCTTT | CASSLEANTEAFF